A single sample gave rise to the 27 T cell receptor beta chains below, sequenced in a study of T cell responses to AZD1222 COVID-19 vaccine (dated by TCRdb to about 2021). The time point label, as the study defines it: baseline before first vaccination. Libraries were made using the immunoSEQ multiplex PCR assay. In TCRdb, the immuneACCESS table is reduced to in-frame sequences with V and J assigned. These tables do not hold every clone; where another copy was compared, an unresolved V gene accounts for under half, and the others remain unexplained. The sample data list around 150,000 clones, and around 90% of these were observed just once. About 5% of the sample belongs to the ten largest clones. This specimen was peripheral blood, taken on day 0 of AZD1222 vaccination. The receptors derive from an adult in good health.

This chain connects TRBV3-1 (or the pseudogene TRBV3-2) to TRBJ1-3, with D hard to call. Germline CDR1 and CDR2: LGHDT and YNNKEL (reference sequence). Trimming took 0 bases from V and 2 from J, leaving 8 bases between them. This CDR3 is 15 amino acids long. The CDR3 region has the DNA TGTGCCAGCAGCCAAGATTCCCAGCCTGGAAACACCATATATTTT. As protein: CASSQDSQPGNTIYF.

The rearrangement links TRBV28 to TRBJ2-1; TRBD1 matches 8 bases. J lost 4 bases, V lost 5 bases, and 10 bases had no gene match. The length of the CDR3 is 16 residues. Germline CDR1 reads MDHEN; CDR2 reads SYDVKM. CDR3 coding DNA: TGTGCCAGCAGTCCCAGGGGGCGCTCGGGGTACAATGAGCAGTTCTTC. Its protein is CASSPRGRSGYNEQFF. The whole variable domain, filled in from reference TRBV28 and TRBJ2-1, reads DVKVTQSSRYLVKRTGEKVFLECVQDMDHENMFWYRQDPGLGLRLIYFSYDVKMKEKGDIPEGYSVSREKKERFSLILESASTNQTSMYLCASSPRGRSGYNEQFFGPGTRLTVL.

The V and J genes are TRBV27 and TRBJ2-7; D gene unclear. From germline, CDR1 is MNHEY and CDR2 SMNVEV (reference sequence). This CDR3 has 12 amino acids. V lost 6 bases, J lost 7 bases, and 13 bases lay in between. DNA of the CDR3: TGTGCCAGCAGAGACCCTTTCAGTGAGCAGTACTTC. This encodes CASRDPFSEQYF.

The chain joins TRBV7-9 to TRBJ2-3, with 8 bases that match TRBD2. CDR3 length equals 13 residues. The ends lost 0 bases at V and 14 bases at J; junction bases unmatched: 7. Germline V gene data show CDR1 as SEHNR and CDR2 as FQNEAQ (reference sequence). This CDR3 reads CASSLAGTRPPYF. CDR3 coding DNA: TGTGCCAGCAGCTTAGCCGGGACTAGGCCCCCGTATTTT.

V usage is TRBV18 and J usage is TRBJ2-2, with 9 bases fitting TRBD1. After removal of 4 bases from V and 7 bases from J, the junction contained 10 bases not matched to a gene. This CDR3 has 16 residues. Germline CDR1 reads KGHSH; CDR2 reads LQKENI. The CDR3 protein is CASSLGQGILRGELFF. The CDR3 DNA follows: TGTGCCAGCTCACTCGGACAGGGGATCCTACGCGGGGAGCTGTTTTTT.

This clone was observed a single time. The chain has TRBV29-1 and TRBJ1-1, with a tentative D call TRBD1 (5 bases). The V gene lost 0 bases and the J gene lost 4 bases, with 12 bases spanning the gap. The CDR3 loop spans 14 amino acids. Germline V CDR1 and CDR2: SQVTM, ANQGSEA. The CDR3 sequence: CSVEDRQGSTEAFF. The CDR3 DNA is TGCAGCGTTGAAGATCGGCAGGGCAGCACTGAAGCTTTCTTT.

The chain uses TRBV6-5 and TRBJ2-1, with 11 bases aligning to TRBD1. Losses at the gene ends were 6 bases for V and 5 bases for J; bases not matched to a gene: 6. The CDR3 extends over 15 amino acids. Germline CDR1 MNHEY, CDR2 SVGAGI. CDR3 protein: CASRPGQGVNNEQFF. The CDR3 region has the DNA TGTGCCAGCAGACCGGGACAGGGGGTAAACAATGAGCAGTTCTTC.

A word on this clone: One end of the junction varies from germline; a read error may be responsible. Here the CDR3 reads CASSLEREGRNEQFF. In nucleotides, the CDR3 is TGTGCTAGCAGCTTAGAGCGGGAGGGCCGGAATGAGCAGTTCTTC. The chain recombines TRBV7-7 with TRBJ2-1, with 10 bases matching TRBD2. The CDR3 loop spans 15 amino acids. Germline values: CDR1 SSHAT, CDR2 FNYEAQ (reference sequence).

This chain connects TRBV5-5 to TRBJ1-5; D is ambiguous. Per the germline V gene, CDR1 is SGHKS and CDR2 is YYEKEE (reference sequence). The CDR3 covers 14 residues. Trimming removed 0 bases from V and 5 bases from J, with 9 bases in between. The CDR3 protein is CASSLALRDQPQHF. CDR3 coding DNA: TGTGCCAGCAGCTTGGCTTTAAGGGATCAGCCCCAGCATTTT.

CDR3 DNA sequence: TGTGCCAGCAGCCAAGGGTTTGGAGGGGGGTCGGCCGGGGAGCTGTTTTTT. Amino acids: CASSQGFGGGSAGELFF. This chain joins TRBV3-1 (or the pseudogene TRBV3-2) and TRBJ2-2, with D perhaps being TRBD1 or TRBD2 (6 bases each). The CDR3 consists of 17 residues. Looked up from germline, CDR1 is LGHDT and CDR2 is YNNKEL (reference sequence). V gave up 1 base and J gave up 6 bases, with 18 bases separating them.

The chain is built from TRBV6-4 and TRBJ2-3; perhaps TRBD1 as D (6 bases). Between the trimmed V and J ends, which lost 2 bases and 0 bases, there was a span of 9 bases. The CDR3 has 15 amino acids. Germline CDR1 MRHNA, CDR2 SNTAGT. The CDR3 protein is CASSDETGSTDTQYF. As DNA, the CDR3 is TGTGCCAGCAGTGACGAGACAGGCAGCACAGATACGCAGTATTTT.

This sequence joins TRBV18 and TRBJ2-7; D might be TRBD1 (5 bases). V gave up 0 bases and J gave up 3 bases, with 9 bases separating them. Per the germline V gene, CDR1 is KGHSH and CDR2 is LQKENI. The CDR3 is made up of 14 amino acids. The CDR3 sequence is CASSPPTELYEQYF. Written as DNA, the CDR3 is TGTGCCAGCTCACCACCGACAGAACTCTACGAGCAGTACTTC.

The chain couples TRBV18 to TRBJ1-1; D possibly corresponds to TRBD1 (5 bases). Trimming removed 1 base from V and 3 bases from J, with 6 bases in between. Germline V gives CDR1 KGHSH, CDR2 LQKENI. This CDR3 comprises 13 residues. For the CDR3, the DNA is TGTGCCAGCTCACCACGGGGGGACACTGAAGCTTTCTTT. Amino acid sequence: CASSPRGDTEAFF.

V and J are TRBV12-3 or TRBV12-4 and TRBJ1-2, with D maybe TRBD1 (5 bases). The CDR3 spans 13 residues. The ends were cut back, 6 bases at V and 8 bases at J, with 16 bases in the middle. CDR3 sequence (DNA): TGTGCCAGCAGCGCAGGGAAACGTTTCGGCTACACCTTC. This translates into CASSAGKRFGYTF.

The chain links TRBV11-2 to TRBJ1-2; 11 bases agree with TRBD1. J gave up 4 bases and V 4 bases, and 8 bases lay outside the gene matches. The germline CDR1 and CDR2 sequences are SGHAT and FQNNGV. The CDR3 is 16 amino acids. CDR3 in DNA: TGTGCCAGCAGCTCACGTCCCGGGACAGGGGGCTATGGCTACACCTTC. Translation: CASSSRPGTGGYGYTF. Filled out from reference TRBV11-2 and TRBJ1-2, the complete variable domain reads EAGVAQSPRYKIIEKRQSVAFWCNPISGHATLYWYQQILGQGPKLLIQFQNNGVVDDSQLPKDRFSAERLKGVDSTLKIQPAKLEDSAVYLCASSSRPGTGGYGYTFGSGTRLTVV.

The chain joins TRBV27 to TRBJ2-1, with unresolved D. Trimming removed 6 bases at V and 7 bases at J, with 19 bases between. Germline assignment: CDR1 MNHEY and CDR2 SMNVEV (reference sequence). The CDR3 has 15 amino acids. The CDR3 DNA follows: TGTGCCAGCAGGGCAGGCGACGCAACTTGGAATGAGCAGTTCTTC. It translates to CASRAGDATWNEQFF.

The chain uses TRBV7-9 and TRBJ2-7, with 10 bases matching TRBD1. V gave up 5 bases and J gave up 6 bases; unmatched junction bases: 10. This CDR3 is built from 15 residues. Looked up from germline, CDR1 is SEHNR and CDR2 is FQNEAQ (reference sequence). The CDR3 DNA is TGTGCCAGCAGCACAACCGACAGGGGGCTTCCCGAGCAGTACTTC. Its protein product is CASSTTDRGLPEQYF.

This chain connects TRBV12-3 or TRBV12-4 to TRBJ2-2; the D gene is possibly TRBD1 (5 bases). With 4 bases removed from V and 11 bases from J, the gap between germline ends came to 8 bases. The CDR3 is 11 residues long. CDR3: CASSSRTELFF. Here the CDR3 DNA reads TGTGCCAGCAGTTCGAGGACAGAGCTGTTTTTT.

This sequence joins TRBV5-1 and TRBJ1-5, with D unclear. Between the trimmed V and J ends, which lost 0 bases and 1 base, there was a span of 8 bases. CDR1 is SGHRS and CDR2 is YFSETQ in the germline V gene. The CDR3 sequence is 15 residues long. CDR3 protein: CASSLGDFSNQPQHF. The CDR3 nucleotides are TGCGCCAGCAGCTTGGGAGACTTCAGCAATCAGCCCCAGCATTTT.

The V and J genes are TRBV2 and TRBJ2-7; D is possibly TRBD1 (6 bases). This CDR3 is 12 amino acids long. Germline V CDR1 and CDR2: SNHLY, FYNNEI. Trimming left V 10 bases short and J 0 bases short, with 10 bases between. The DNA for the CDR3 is TGTGCCATCACGGACAGCTCCTACGAGCAGTACTTC. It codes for CAITDSSYEQYF. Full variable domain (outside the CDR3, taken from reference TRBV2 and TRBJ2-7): EPEVTQTPSHQVTQMGQEVILRCVPISNHLYFYWYRQILGQKVEFLVSFYNNEISEKSEIFDDQFSVERPDGSNFTLKIRSTKLEDSAMYFCAITDSSYEQYFGPGTRLTVT.

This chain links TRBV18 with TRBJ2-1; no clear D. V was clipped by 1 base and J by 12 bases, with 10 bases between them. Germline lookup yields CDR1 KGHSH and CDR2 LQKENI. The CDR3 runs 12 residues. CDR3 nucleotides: TGTGCCAGCTCACCACAAGGCCTTTTGCAGTTCTTC. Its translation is CASSPQGLLQFF.

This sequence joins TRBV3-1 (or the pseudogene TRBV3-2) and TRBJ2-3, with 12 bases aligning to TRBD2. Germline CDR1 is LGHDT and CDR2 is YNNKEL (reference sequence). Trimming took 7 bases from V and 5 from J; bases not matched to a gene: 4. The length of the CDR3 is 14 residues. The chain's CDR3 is CASMTSGGGDTQYF. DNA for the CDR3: TGTGCCAGCATGACTAGCGGGGGAGGAGATACGCAGTATTTT.

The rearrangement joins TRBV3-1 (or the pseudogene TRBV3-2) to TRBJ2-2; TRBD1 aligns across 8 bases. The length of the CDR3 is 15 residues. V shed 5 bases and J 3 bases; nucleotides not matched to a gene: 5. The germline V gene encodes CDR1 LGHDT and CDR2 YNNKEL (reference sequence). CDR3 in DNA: TGTGCCAGCAGCTACGGGACAGGCTACACCGGGGAGCTGTTTTTT. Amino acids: CASSYGTGYTGELFF.

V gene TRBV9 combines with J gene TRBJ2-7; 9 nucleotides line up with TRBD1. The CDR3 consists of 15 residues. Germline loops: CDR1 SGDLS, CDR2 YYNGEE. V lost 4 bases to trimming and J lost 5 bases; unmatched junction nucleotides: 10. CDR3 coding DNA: TGTGCCAGCAGCCCCCTCGGACAGGGGTCCCACGAGCAGTACTTC. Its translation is CASSPLGQGSHEQYF.

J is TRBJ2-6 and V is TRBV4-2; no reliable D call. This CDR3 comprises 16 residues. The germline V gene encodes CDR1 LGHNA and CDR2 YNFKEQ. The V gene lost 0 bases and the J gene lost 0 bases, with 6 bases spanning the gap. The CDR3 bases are TGTGCCAGCAGCCAAGATCCGGTCTCTGGGGCCAACGTCCTGACTTTC. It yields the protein CASSQDPVSGANVLTF.

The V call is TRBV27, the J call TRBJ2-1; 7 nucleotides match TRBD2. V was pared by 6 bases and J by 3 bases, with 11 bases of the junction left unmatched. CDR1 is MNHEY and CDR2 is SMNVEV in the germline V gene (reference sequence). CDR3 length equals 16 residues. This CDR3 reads CASREAGTIFYNEQFF. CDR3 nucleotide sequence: TGTGCCAGCAGGGAGGCCGGGACTATATTCTACAATGAGCAGTTCTTC.

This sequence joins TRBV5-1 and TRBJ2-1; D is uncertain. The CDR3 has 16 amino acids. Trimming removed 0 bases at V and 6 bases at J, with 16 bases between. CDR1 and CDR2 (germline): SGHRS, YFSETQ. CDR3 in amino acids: CASSLEVPPLSNEQFF. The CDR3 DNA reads TGCGCCAGCAGCTTGGAGGTCCCCCCTCTTTCCAATGAGCAGTTCTTC.